This TCR beta chain was observed in a study of T-cell reconstitution after alpha-beta-depleted transplantation in children. Study observations and caveats: Two months or so post-transplant, alpha-beta T cells reportedly derived from several hundred expanded graft clones. Surviving thymic progenitors and recipient T cells were the source of high TCRbeta diversity at day 60 in some patients. Newly made T cells mostly supplied T-cell counts and diversity one year after transplant.

Germline CDR1 reads DFQATT; CDR2 reads SNEGSKA (reference sequence). V lost 3 bases, J lost 6 bases, and 18 bases lay in between. The CDR3 is 15 residues long. Note on this clonotype: As yet, its antigen is unknown.

Construction of the TCRbeta library involved unique molecular identifiers. A single record per CDR3 protein comes from TCRdb applying MiXCR to the PCR reads. The sample yields about 830,000 distinct CDR3 sequences, 16% seen once. This chain uses TRBV20-1 with TRBJ1-5, with D possibly TRBD1 on 5 matching bases. The clonotype comes from a male patient younger than 18 who had a stem cell transplant for acute lymphoblastic leukemia, so the T cells may come from the graft donor. The material sequenced was PBMCs, mostly from graft donor cells, taken 360 days after TCRalphabeta/CD19-depleted stem cell transplant. The CDR3 coding sequence is TGCAGTGCTAGTGGTATTGGTGCGGGGGGTCAGCCCCAGCATTTT. This translates into CSASGIGAGGQPQHF.